This T cell receptor beta chain was obtained from a study of blood T cell repertoires in COVID-19. Study-level background: The samples span acute and convalescent COVID-19 from the United States, Italy and Spain.

V shed 6 bases and J 3 bases; nucleotides not matched to a gene: 10. In germline, CDR1 is GTSNPN, CDR2 SVGIG (reference sequence). This CDR3 spans 15 amino acids. The repertoire was sequenced with immunoSEQ multiplex PCR; TCRdb's copy has only in-frame clones and lacks some. The repertoire has some 210,000 clones, about four fifths of them found once; the top ten carry 8.9%. The study assigned cohorts using participant-reported clinical history. This sequence joins TRBV30 and TRBJ2-3, with 9 positions matching TRBD1. Sequenced input: PBMCs or T cells enriched from blood (not recorded which). The source of this sequence is a woman aged 50 to 65 with acute COVID-19. CDR3 in DNA: TGTGCCTGCGGGGGGACAGGGCTATTGACAGATACGCAGTATTTT. Translating gives CACGGTGLLTDTQYF.